One sample yielded the 21 T cell receptor beta chains listed below, sequenced in a study of control samples from healthy donors and cancer patients. Sequenced by immunoSEQ multiplex PCR; TCRdb stores in-frame clones only, minus some. This sample has some 120,000 clones, with about 87% found just once. The sequenced material came from blood. The origin of the receptors is a man aged 55 to 70 in good health.

The rearrangement joins TRBV6-6 to TRBJ2-7, with a tentative D call TRBD2 (7 bases). V lost 7 bases to trimming and J lost 3 bases, with 13 bases between them. CDR1 and CDR2 from the germline V gene are MNHNY and SVGAGI (reference sequence). CDR3 length: 13 amino acids. Here the CDR3 reads CASTGGPGYEQYF. CDR3 DNA sequence: TGTGCCAGCACCGGGGGGCCCGGCTACGAGCAGTACTTC.

The chain has TRBV6-1 and TRBJ1-5; perhaps TRBD1 as D (5 bases). CDR1 MNHNS and CDR2 SASEGT come from the germline V gene. The CDR3 extends over 16 amino acids. V was pared by 1 base and J by 4 bases, with 14 bases between. The DNA of the CDR3 is TGTGCCAGCAGTGAAGAGGACTGGGACTCTAATCAGCCCCAGCATTTT. It encodes CASSEEDWDSNQPQHF.

This sequence joins TRBV19 and TRBJ2-2, with D perhaps TRBD2 (6 bases). Germline V gives CDR1 LNHDA, CDR2 SQIVND (reference sequence). The V gene lost 0 bases and the J gene lost 6 bases, with 11 bases spanning the gap. The CDR3 runs to 15 residues. In DNA, the CDR3 is TGTGCCAGTAGTATAGAATTGGGACTCCCCGGGGAGCTGTTTTTT. This codes for CASSIELGLPGELFF.

The J gene is TRBJ1-1, the V gene TRBV18, with 8 bases that match TRBD1. In germline, CDR1 is KGHSH, CDR2 LQKENI. The CDR3 has 17 amino acids. V lost 4 bases to trimming and J lost 0 bases; unmatched junction nucleotides: 10. The CDR3 is CASSHGQGSVMNTEAFF. The CDR3 DNA follows: TGTGCCAGCTCACATGGACAGGGTAGCGTCATGAACACTGAAGCTTTCTTT. The full variable domain, its missing parts supplied by reference TRBV18 and TRBJ1-1, is NAGVMQNPRHLVRRRGQEARLRCSPMKGHSHVYWYRQLPEEGLKFMVYLQKENIIDESGMPKERFSAEFPKEGPSILRIQQVVRGDSAAYFCASSHGQGSVMNTEAFFGQGTRLTVV.

The chain links TRBV28 to TRBJ2-4, with 12 bases fitting TRBD2. Germline V lookup: CDR1 MDHEN, CDR2 SYDVKM. The CDR3 runs 16 residues. V lost 6 bases and J lost 1; bases outside the gene matches: 4. The CDR3 DNA is TGTGCCAGCAGCTCCGGACTAGCGGGGGCCAAAAACATTCAGTACTTC. Its protein product is CASSSGLAGAKNIQYF.

There are a few counts of this clone. The V and J genes are TRBV2 and TRBJ1-6; the D is unclear. Germline loops: CDR1 SNHLY, CDR2 FYNNEI. V lost 2 bases and J lost 9, with 14 bases in between. This CDR3 comprises 15 residues. The CDR3 loop reads CASSELSQTGSPLHF. The CDR3 region has the DNA TGTGCCAGCAGTGAACTAAGCCAAACCGGTTCACCCCTCCACTTT. The full variable domain, its missing parts supplied by reference TRBV2 and TRBJ1-6, is EPEVTQTPSHQVTQMGQEVILRCVPISNHLYFYWYRQILGQKVEFLVSFYNNEISEKSEIFDDQFSVERPDGSNFTLKIRSTKLEDSAMYFCASSELSQTGSPLHFGNGTRLTVT.

The chain combines TRBV18 with TRBJ1-1; no definite D call. The CDR3 has 14 residues. Trimming pared 2 bases from V and 1 base from J, leaving 8 bases between. CDR1 and CDR2 from the germline V gene are KGHSH and LQKENI. This CDR3 reads CASSPAMGNTEAFF. In DNA form, the CDR3 reads TGTGCCAGCTCACCAGCGATGGGGAACACTGAAGCTTTCTTT.

The genes are TRBV4-1 and TRBJ1-2, with TRBD1 matching over 7 bases. CDR1 and CDR2 from the germline V gene are MGHRA and YSYEKL. The CDR3 runs to 15 residues. The ends lost 2 bases at V and 1 base at J; junction bases unmatched: 4. CDR3 sequence (DNA): TGCGCCAGCAGCCAATATCAGGGGGTTAACTATGGCTACACCTTC. It specifies CASSQYQGVNYGYTF.

This clone was counted only a few times. This chain joins TRBV28 and TRBJ2-7; TRBD1 agrees at 9 bases. Germline CDR1 is MDHEN and CDR2 is SYDVKM. There are 15 residues in the CDR3. V lost 9 bases to trimming and J lost 1 base; unmatched junction nucleotides: 10. The CDR3 DNA is TGTGCCAGTAAACCGGGACAGGGACCTTCCTACGAGCAGTACTTC. Its protein is CASKPGQGPSYEQYF.

The chain recombines TRBV18 with TRBJ1-6; D not resolved. Germline V gene data show CDR1 as KGHSH and CDR2 as LQKENI. The CDR3 covers 15 residues. V was trimmed by 3 bases and J by 8 bases, leaving 14 bases between them. The CDR3 region has the DNA TGTGCCAGCTCACCCGGAACTAACGGGGATTCACCCCTCCACTTT. This codes for CASSPGTNGDSPLHF.

In its sample, this clone was seen a few times. This sequence joins TRBV19 and TRBJ2-7; D is perhaps TRBD1 or TRBD2 (5 bases each). Germline-derived CDR1 and CDR2 are LNHDA and SQIVND (reference sequence). The CDR3 totals 14 residues. V lost 2 bases and J lost 2, with 10 bases in between. The chain's CDR3 is CASSILGPAYEQYF. CDR3 coding DNA: TGTGCCAGTAGTATACTGGGACCTGCCTACGAGCAGTACTTC.

V and J are TRBV19 and TRBJ2-5; maybe TRBD1 (5 bases). This CDR3 is 13 amino acids long. Germline values: CDR1 LNHDA, CDR2 SQIVND (reference sequence). Deletions cut 7 bases from V and 0 bases from J, with 9 bases between. In DNA, the CDR3 is TGTGCCAGTACAGGGCCGTACCAAGAGACCCAGTACTTC. This sequence encodes CASTGPYQETQYF.

This chain links TRBV18 with TRBJ2-7, with 8 bases lining up with TRBD1. CDR1 and CDR2 from the germline V gene are KGHSH and LQKENI. The trim removed 5 bases at V and 4 bases at J, leaving 10 bases unmatched. The CDR3 contains 15 residues. The CDR3 nucleotides read TGTGCCAGCTCATCCTCCAGGGGGCGAGAATACGAGCAGTACTTC. This codes for CASSSSRGREYEQYF.

This chain links TRBV28 with TRBJ2-5; D unclear. Deletions cut 4 bases from V and 2 bases from J, with 14 bases between. Germline V gene sequence: CDR1 MDHEN, CDR2 SYDVKM. The CDR3 has 15 amino acids. Here the CDR3 DNA reads TGTGCCAGCAGTTCACTGCGACGAATACAAGAGACCCAGTACTTC. It specifies CASSSLRRIQETQYF. Complete variable domain (other parts from reference TRBV28 and TRBJ2-5): DVKVTQSSRYLVKRTGEKVFLECVQDMDHENMFWYRQDPGLGLRLIYFSYDVKMKEKGDIPEGYSVSREKKERFSLILESASTNQTSMYLCASSSLRRIQETQYFGPGTRLLVL.

This clone was picked up one time. The rearrangement joins TRBV2 to TRBJ1-5, with 9 bases aligning to TRBD1. With 7 bases clipped from V and 6 bases from J, the junction kept 7 bases outside the gene matches. CDR3 length equals 14 residues. The V gene's germline CDR1 is SNHLY and CDR2 FYNNEI. The chain's CDR3 is CASNGQGRGQPQHF. CDR3 nucleotides: TGTGCCAGCAACGGACAGGGGAGAGGTCAGCCCCAGCATTTT. Looking up the rest from reference TRBV2 and TRBJ1-5 gives the full variable domain: EPEVTQTPSHQVTQMGQEVILRCVPISNHLYFYWYRQILGQKVEFLVSFYNNEISEKSEIFDDQFSVERPDGSNFTLKIRSTKLEDSAMYFCASNGQGRGQPQHFGDGTRLSIL.

The chain employs TRBV1 and TRBJ1-5. TRBV1 is a pseudogene locus. CDR3 size: 15 residues. CDR3 sequence reads: CTSSQDYKENQPQHF. CDR3 DNA sequence: TGCACCAGCAGCCAAGATTATAAAGAGAACCAGCCCCAGCATTTT.

The V gene is TRBV5-1, the J gene TRBJ2-1, with D perhaps TRBD1 or TRBD2 (6 bases each). V dropped 0 bases and J dropped 2 bases, with 12 bases sitting between them. The germline gives CDR1 SGHRS, CDR2 YFSETQ. This CDR3 is 16 amino acids long. In DNA form, the CDR3 reads TGCGCCAGCAGCTTGGGGGGCGGGACAACCTACAATGAGCAGTTCTTC. Translation: CASSLGGGTTYNEQFF.

This clone was seen more than once but under ten times. J is TRBJ2-2 and V is TRBV29-1, with 12 nucleotides matching TRBD2. Germline CDR1 and CDR2: SQVTM and ANQGSEA. The CDR3 consists of 14 residues. Losses at the gene ends were 4 bases for V and 7 bases for J; bases not matched to a gene: 4. Here the CDR3 reads CSVASGGARGELFF. DNA of the CDR3: TGCAGCGTTGCTAGCGGGGGGGCTCGCGGGGAGCTGTTTTTT.

V and J are TRBV11-3 and TRBJ2-7; maybe TRBD1 (6 bases). The CDR3 totals 14 residues. Looked up from germline, CDR1 is SGHNT and CDR2 is YENEEA. The ends were cut back, 5 bases at V and 1 base at J, with 12 bases in the middle. In DNA, the CDR3 is TGTGCCAGCAGCCCAGGGGTTTCATCCTACGAGCAGTACTTC. It yields the protein CASSPGVSSYEQYF.

This clone was counted once. The chain carries TRBV5-1 and TRBJ2-3; tentatively, D is TRBD1 or TRBD2 (5 bases each). The CDR3 covers 17 residues. Trimming cost V 0 bases and J 0 bases, with 14 bases left between them. Germline loops: CDR1 SGHRS, CDR2 YFSETQ. CDR3 DNA: TGCGCCAGCAGCTTGGCCCCGGGACGGGAAAGCACAGATACGCAGTATTTT. Translating it yields CASSLAPGRESTDTQYF.

The J gene is TRBJ1-2, the V gene TRBV5-4, with 10 bases aligning to TRBD1. CDR1 is SGHNT and CDR2 is YYREEE in the germline V gene (reference sequence). CDR3 length: 14 residues. After removal of 4 bases from V and 6 bases from J, the junction contained 6 bases not matched to a gene. CDR3 coding DNA: TGTGCCAGCAGCCAAGACAGGGGGCTGGATGGCTACACCTTC. As protein: CASSQDRGLDGYTF.